This entry lists 8 T cell receptor beta chains sequenced from one sample in a study of T cell repertoires in cytomegalovirus infection. Antigens of these TCRs are unknown. TCRdb re-derived calls from the reads in MiXCR, one entry per CDR3 protein. This table holds about 160,000 distinct CDR3 sequences, 20% to 25% found once. The source material was CD8+ T cells from cultured PBMCs, sampled from culture after CMV antigen stimulation. Every receptor here comes from a human donor in good health (CMV status not recorded). Some clones in this sample may be carry-over from other donors' samples.

This clonotype was counted only a few times. The chain carries TRBV4-1 and TRBJ1-6; a weak D match, TRBD1 (5 bases). Germline assignment: CDR1 MGHRA and CDR2 YSYEKL. V dropped 4 bases and J dropped 8 bases, with 21 bases sitting between them. The length of the CDR3 is 17 residues. The CDR3 region has the DNA TGCGCCAGCAGCCCATATCTAACCGGGACCGTTGATTCACCCCTCCACTTT. This translates into CASSPYLTGTVDSPLHF.

A few counts support this clonotype. It may be a read error: a sequence one base away is much more abundant. This chain links TRBV7-8 with TRBJ2-1; D uncertain. The CDR3 length is 13 residues. Germline V CDR1 and CDR2: SGHVS, FQNEAQ. The CDR3 nucleotides are TGTACCAGCAGCTTAGTAAACCCCAATGAGCAGTTCTTC. Translating it yields CTSSLVNPNEQFF.

The sample holds a few counts of this clonotype. The chain joins TRBV4-3 to TRBJ2-7; 8 positions agree with TRBD1. Germline V gene sequence: CDR1 LGHNA, CDR2 YSLEER. CDR3 length equals 15 residues. J was trimmed by 3 bases and V by 3 bases; bases with no gene match: 7. In DNA form, the CDR3 reads TGCGCCAGCAGCCAGAGGGGACAGGAACACTACGAGCAGTACTTC. It codes for CASSQRGQEHYEQYF.

The chain uses TRBV4-1 and TRBJ2-5, with 8 bases fitting TRBD1. Germline V gene lookup returns CDR1 MGHRA and CDR2 YSYEKL. Trimming removed 7 bases from V and 5 bases from J; junction bases left unmatched: 12. This CDR3 spans 15 amino acids. The CDR3 sequence is CASTKSTGARETQYF. The CDR3, as DNA: TGCGCCAGCACCAAGTCGACAGGGGCAAGGGAGACCCAGTACTTC.

This CDR3 is CASSFYGGTEAFF. The CDR3 DNA sequence: TGTGCCAGCAGTTTCTACGGGGGGACTGAAGCTTTCTTT. V gene TRBV27 combines with J gene TRBJ1-1, with D possibly TRBD1 on 5 matching bases. Germline assignment: CDR1 MNHEY and CDR2 SMNVEV (reference sequence). The CDR3 totals 13 residues. Trimming pared 3 bases from V and 5 bases from J, leaving 10 bases between.

This sequence joins TRBV2 and TRBJ2-3, with D tentatively TRBD2 (5 bases). Germline CDR1 reads SNHLY; CDR2 reads FYNNEI. CDR3 size: 15 residues. Trimming removed 4 bases from V and 4 bases from J, with 15 bases in between. CDR3 loop: CASSAHVMRADTQYF. The CDR3 DNA follows: TGTGCCAGCAGTGCTCATGTAATGAGGGCAGATACGCAGTATTTT.

This chain uses TRBV12-3 or TRBV12-4 with TRBJ2-5, with 9 bases lining up with TRBD2. Germline trimming cut 6 bases from V and 2 bases from J; bases unmatched to any gene: 4. There are 14 residues in the CDR3. The CDR3 nucleotides are TGTGCCAGCAGCCTAGCGGGGCCTCAAGAGACCCAGTACTTC. Translating gives CASSLAGPQETQYF.

V and J are TRBV6-6 and TRBJ1-5; maybe TRBD1 (6 bases). Germline CDR1 MNHNY, CDR2 SVGAGI (reference sequence). The length of the CDR3 is 14 residues. Trimming pared 0 bases from V and 5 bases from J, leaving 8 bases between. The CDR3 DNA reads TGTGCCAGCAGTTACTCCGCAGGGGATCAGCCCCAGCATTTT. Translating gives CASSYSAGDQPQHF.